This T cell receptor (beta chain) is from a study of early T cells in non-severe SARS-CoV-2 infection. On the study more broadly: It was bulk RNA from unsorted whole blood that was sequenced, and the chains were unpaired.

TCRdb re-called the 5' RACE reads with MiXCR, one entry per CDR3 protein. The table includes roughly 70,000 distinct CDR3 sequences, 13% detected once. The CDR3 runs to 16 residues. Trimming took 5 bases from V and 6 from J, leaving 21 bases between them. From germline, CDR1 is SGHTA and CDR2 FQGNSA. This clonotype was seen many times. This clonotype was sampled from an adult who was a healthcare worker with PCR-confirmed SARS-CoV-2 infection or an uninfected control (not recorded which). The sequenced sample consisted of whole blood. V gene TRBV7-2 combines with J gene TRBJ2-3; D not certain. The CDR3 is CASSRSKDGPWDTQYF. The CDR3 DNA reads as TGTGCCAGCAGCCGTTCAAAGGATGGGCCTTGGGATACGCAGTATTTT. Full variable domain (rest looked up from reference TRBV7-2 and TRBJ2-3): GAGVSQSPSNKVTEKGKDVELRCDPISGHTALYWYRQSLGQGLEFLIYFQGNSAPDKSGLPSDRFSAERTGGSVSTLTIQRTQQEDSAVYLCASSRSKDGPWDTQYFGPGTRLTVL.